The 20 T cell receptor beta chains below were found in one sample sequenced in a study of blood T cell repertoires in COVID-19. The assay was immunoSEQ multiplex PCR, and TCRdb's table has in-frame clones only and misses some. Here the sample spans almost 250,000 clones, roughly nine tenths being singletons. The sequencing input was peripheral blood. These receptors were collected from a woman aged 60 to 75 who had recovered from COVID-19.

This rearrangement joins TRBV4-1 to TRBJ2-7; TRBD2 matches at 7 bases. The V gene end was trimmed by 0 bases and the J gene end by 0 bases; junction bases not matched to a gene: 14. The CDR3 length is 19 residues. Germline lookup yields CDR1 MGHRA and CDR2 YSYEKL. CDR3 region: CASSQEPLTRAGISYEQYF. CDR3 sequence (DNA): TGCGCCAGCAGCCAAGAGCCCCTTACAAGAGCGGGGATCTCCTACGAGCAGTACTTC.

This chain uses TRBV19 with TRBJ2-5; 9 nucleotides match TRBD1. Trimming at V came to 10 bases and at J to 5 bases, leaving 5 bases not matched to a gene. This CDR3 spans 12 amino acids. Germline V gives CDR1 LNHDA, CDR2 SQIVND (reference sequence). In DNA, the CDR3 is TGTGCCACCATGACAGGGGGTGAGACCCAGTACTTC. Translated: CATMTGGETQYF.

The chain has TRBV25-1 and TRBJ1-4; D not certain. Germline CDR1 MGHDK, CDR2 SYGVNS. Trimming pared 1 base from V and 7 bases from J, leaving 7 bases between. This CDR3 contains 13 residues. This CDR3 reads CASSEFGIEKLFF. CDR3 in DNA: TGTGCCAGCAGTGAATTCGGGATTGAAAAACTGTTTTTT.

V and J are TRBV9 and TRBJ1-2; maybe TRBD1 (5 bases). Trimming took off 0 bases at V and 3 bases at J, with 15 bases between the two ends. Germline V gene data show CDR1 as SGDLS and CDR2 as YYNGEE. The CDR3 is 16 amino acids. CDR3 in DNA: TGTGCCAGCAGCGTAGATGTGGGGCTCCGGGACTATGGCTACACCTTC. Translated, it gives CASSVDVGLRDYGYTF. Using reference TRBV9 and TRBJ1-2 for the parts outside the CDR3, the full variable domain is DSGVTQTPKHLITATGQRVTLRCSPRSGDLSVYWYQQSLDQGLQFLIQYYNGEERAKGNILERFSAQQFPDLHSELNLSSLELGDSALYFCASSVDVGLRDYGYTFGSGTRLTVV.

In regard to this clone: Other DNA sequences of this sample code for an identical CDR3. V and J are TRBV3-1 (or the pseudogene TRBV3-2) and TRBJ1-5; D is uncertain. V lost 0 bases and J 4 bases, leaving 4 bases between the germline ends. The CDR3 is 13 amino acids. CDR1 is LGHDT and CDR2 is YNNKEL in the germline V gene (reference sequence). CDR3: CASSQDLNQPQHF. CDR3 bases: TGTGCCAGCAGCCAAGATTTAAATCAGCCCCAGCATTTT.

This rearrangement joins TRBV19 to TRBJ2-3; a possible D gene is TRBD2 (5 bases). This CDR3 contains 12 residues. Germline loops: CDR1 LNHDA, CDR2 SQIVND (reference sequence). The germline V and J ends were trimmed by 5 bases and 3 bases, with 6 bases remaining between them. The CDR3 spells CASSPGTDTQYF. In nucleotides, the CDR3 is TGTGCCAGTAGTCCGGGGACAGATACGCAGTATTTT.

The chain combines TRBV5-1 with TRBJ2-7; 8 positions match TRBD2. Germline lookup yields CDR1 SGHRS and CDR2 YFSETQ. V lost 4 bases and J lost 5; bases outside the gene matches: 14. The CDR3 extends over 16 amino acids. DNA for the CDR3: TGCGCCAGCAGCACCCCGTTCGGACTAGCATCTCACGAGCAGTACTTC. Translation gives CASSTPFGLASHEQYF.

The chain links TRBV6-2 or TRBV6-3 to TRBJ2-3; TRBD1 matches at 9 bases. In germline, CDR1 is MNHEY, CDR2 SVGEGT. This CDR3 comprises 16 residues. After removal of 4 bases from V and 4 bases from J, the junction contained 9 bases not matched to a gene. In nucleotides, the CDR3 is TGTGCCAGCAGTTTACAGTCTACAGGGGGCGCAGATACGCAGTATTTT. This codes for CASSLQSTGGADTQYF.

The chain combines TRBV5-4 with TRBJ2-3, with TRBD2 matching over 8 bases. Germline V gene lookup returns CDR1 SGHNT and CDR2 YYREEE (reference sequence). The CDR3 has 12 residues. After removal of 4 bases from V and 10 bases from J, the junction contained 5 bases not matched to a gene. The CDR3 DNA sequence: TGTGCCAGCAGCGAGACTAGCGAAGCGCAGTATTTT. Protein sequence: CASSETSEAQYF.

The chain is built from TRBV29-1 and TRBJ2-2, with TRBD1 matching 8 bases. The germline V gene encodes CDR1 SQVTM and CDR2 ANQGSEA. The CDR3 is made up of 14 amino acids. With V trimmed by 7 bases and J by 2 bases, 6 bases remained unmatched. CDR3 sequence: CSAGTGFNTGELFF. Here the CDR3 DNA reads TGCAGCGCCGGGACAGGTTTTAACACCGGGGAGCTGTTTTTT.

The V gene is TRBV5-4, the J gene TRBJ2-5; D is perhaps TRBD1 (6 bases). The CDR3 length is 14 residues. The V gene lost 0 bases and the J gene lost 5 bases, with 11 bases spanning the gap. Germline V lookup: CDR1 SGHNT, CDR2 YYREEE (reference sequence). CDR3 in amino acids: CASSLDRAEETQYF. The CDR3 DNA sequence: TGTGCCAGCAGCTTGGACAGGGCTGAGGAGACCCAGTACTTC. Based on the CDR3 plus reference TRBV5-4 and TRBJ2-5, the full variable domain is ETGVTQSPTHLIKTRGQQVTLRCSSQSGHNTVSWYQQALGQGPQFIFQYYREEENGRGNFPPRFSGLQFPNYSSELNVNALELDDSALYLCASSLDRAEETQYFGPGTRLLVL.

The CDR3 is CASTVTGFSSHPLHF. In DNA, the CDR3 is TGTGCCAGCACCGTGACAGGGTTTTCTTCTCACCCCCTCCACTTT. V usage is TRBV5-6 and J usage is TRBJ1-6; TRBD1 matches 7 bases. The CDR3 spans 15 residues. Germline V lookup: CDR1 SGHDT, CDR2 YYEEEE. Trimming took 6 bases from V and 13 from J; bases not matched to a gene: 16.

Only one count was recorded for this clone. The chain employs TRBV6-2 or TRBV6-3 and TRBJ1-2; unclear D gene. CDR3 length equals 12 residues. V lost 5 bases and J 8 bases, leaving 12 bases between the germline ends. From germline, CDR1 is MNHEY and CDR2 SVGEGT. CDR3 bases: TGTGCCAGCAGTCGGGAAAGAGAAGGCTACACCTTC. Translated: CASSREREGYTF.

The chain links TRBV7-3 to TRBJ2-1; the D is unclear. V dropped 3 bases and J dropped 4 bases, with 16 bases sitting between them. Germline V CDR1 and CDR2: SGHTA, FQGTGA. The CDR3 is 16 residues long. DNA for the CDR3: TGTGCCAGCAGCTTCTCCTCTCCCCTTACTTACAATGAGCAGTTCTTC. This gives the protein CASSFSSPLTYNEQFF.

The chain links TRBV2 to TRBJ1-6; maybe TRBD1 (6 bases). This CDR3 is built from 14 residues. With 8 bases removed from V and 7 bases from J, the gap between germline ends came to 15 bases. Germline assignment: CDR1 SNHLY and CDR2 FYNNEI. CDR3 region: CASVLRGRNSPLHF. CDR3 nucleotide sequence: TGTGCCAGCGTACTCAGGGGCAGGAATTCACCCCTCCACTTT.

This clone appeared once. The V gene is TRBV28, the J gene TRBJ2-1; the D gene is possibly TRBD1 (6 bases). CDR3 size: 15 residues. Between the trimmed V and J ends, which lost 3 bases and 5 bases, there was a span of 14 bases. Looked up from germline, CDR1 is MDHEN and CDR2 is SYDVKM. CDR3 in DNA: TGTGCCAGCAGTTTCTGGCCAGGGGACAACAATGAGCAGTTCTTC. Its protein product is CASSFWPGDNNEQFF.

The count of this clone is one. The chain links TRBV19 to TRBJ2-3; 10 bases are a match to TRBD1. The V segment lost 7 bases and the J segment 3 bases; nucleotides outside the gene matches: 7. This CDR3 has 15 amino acids. Germline V gene lookup returns CDR1 LNHDA and CDR2 SQIVND (reference sequence). The CDR3 region has the DNA TGTGCCAGTACCCCCGGACAGGGGGGGACAGATACGCAGTATTTT. Amino acids: CASTPGQGGTDTQYF.

The chain is built from TRBV19 and TRBJ2-2; D call uncertain. This CDR3 is 14 amino acids long. Germline CDR1 and CDR2: LNHDA and SQIVND (reference sequence). V shed 6 bases and J shed 1 base, with 9 bases lying between them. The CDR3 is CASRISQNTGELFF. DNA for the CDR3: TGTGCCAGTAGAATTAGTCAGAACACCGGGGAGCTGTTTTTT.

The gene calls are TRBV5-1 and TRBJ2-7; a weak D match, TRBD2 (6 bases). The CDR3 covers 14 residues. The ends were cut back, 3 bases at V and 2 bases at J, with 12 bases in the middle. Germline CDR1 SGHRS, CDR2 YFSETQ. The CDR3 loop reads CASSSEAGTYEQYF. As DNA, the CDR3 is TGCGCCAGCAGCTCGGAAGCGGGTACCTACGAGCAGTACTTC.

The rearrangement uses TRBV5-5 and TRBJ2-5; possibly TRBD1 for D (5 bases). Germline V gives CDR1 SGHKS, CDR2 YYEKEE (reference sequence). V gave up 4 bases and J gave up 2 bases, with 9 bases separating them. The CDR3 consists of 13 residues. The CDR3: CASSRDRQETQYF. The CDR3 DNA reads as TGTGCCAGCAGCAGAGACAGACAAGAGACCCAGTACTTC.